This T cell receptor (beta chain) is from a study of blood T cells in healthy people across ages. The study, taken as a whole, reports: Nothing was known about donor CMV status, and this possibly confounded expanded clonotype changes. As age increased, TCR beta diversity per million T cells fell in a roughly linear fashion.

A few counts support this clonotype. The target antigen is unknown. Then a second PCR, running about 6 to 12 cycles, was carried out with a sample-barcoded 5' primer and a J-beta primer mix. MiXCR, run by TCRdb on the 5' RACE reads, gives a single entry per CDR3 protein. The data contain around 1.1 million distinct CDR3 sequences, more than 30% of them singletons. This TCR was recovered from a man aged 18-30 years in good health. Input material: blood.

The chain's CDR3 is CSAQPGTAKETQYF. The CDR3 coding sequence is TGCAGTGCTCAACCCGGGACGGCCAAAGAGACCCAGTACTTC. This sequence joins TRBV20-1 and TRBJ2-5; D may correspond to TRBD1 or TRBD2 (5 bases each). Germline assignment: CDR1 DFQATT and CDR2 SNEGSKA (reference sequence). With 5 bases removed from V and 3 bases from J, the gap between germline ends came to 16 bases. The CDR3 has 14 residues.